Listed below are T cell receptor beta chains from one sample, sequenced in a study of persistence of HIV-infected CD4 T cells. No antigen is known for these receptors. Sequencing was performed with immunoSEQ multiplex PCR; in TCRdb, only in-frame clones are kept and a portion is missing. Here the sample spans about 64,000 clones, about 77% being singletons. This specimen was CD4+ T cells sorted from PBMCs after approximately 20-hour stimulation, taken from a patient who received antiretroviral therapy. All receptors derive from an adult man with HIV who was CMV-seropositive. The CDR3 runs from the conserved cysteine through the conserved F or W. Each record gives: J gene, D gene, V gene, clone size, CDR3 DNA, CDR3 protein. A D gene is named only where the DNA matches it firmly. Only part of the rows carry a size: once, few, many, or a class if the clone is expanded.

>TRBJ1-2|NA|TRBV5-4|NA
TGTGCCAGCAGCCCCCGTGAACCGGGAAGCTATGGCTACACCTTC
CASSPREPGSYGYTF
>TRBJ1-2|NA|TRBV28|once
TGTGCCAGCAGTTCCTCCGCCCCGGAGGGCTACACCTTC
CASSSSAPEGYTF
>TRBJ1-4|NA|TRBV7-2|NA
TGTGCCAGCAGCCCGGCGGCCAACAGGGATGGTGAAAAACTGTTTTTT
CASSPAANRDGEKLFF
>TRBJ1-2|TRBD1|TRBV28|NA
TGTGCCAGCAGTTTAGGGGACAGGGTAGAAGGCTACACCTTC
CASSLGDRVEGYTF
>TRBJ1-5|NA|TRBV6-2/TRBV6-3|few
TGTGCCAGCAGCCACTACAGAGGGAGCAATCAGCCCCAGCATTTT
CASSHYRGSNQPQHF
>TRBJ2-7|NA|TRBV19|NA
TGTGCCAGTAGTAATGGGGCGAGCTCCTACGAGCAGTACTTC
CASSNGASSYEQYF
>TRBJ1-3|NA|TRBV19|few
TGTGCCAGTAGAGAGGTTGGCTCTGGAAACACCATATATTTT
CASREVGSGNTIYF
>TRBJ2-2|NA|TRBV27|NA
TGTGCCAGCAGTTTCTACAAGGGGGAGCTGTTTTTT
CASSFYKGELFF
>TRBJ1-1|TRBD1|TRBV10-3|few
TGTGCCATCAGCACCGGGACAGGAATGTTGAACACTGAAGCTTTCTTT
CAISTGTGMLNTEAFF
>TRBJ1-2|NA|TRBV28|medium-sized
TGTGCCAGCAGTTTTGGGTATGGCTACACCTTC
CASSFGYGYTF
>TRBJ1-5|NA|TRBV15|NA
TGTGCCACCAGTCTGGACTGGGGACGTGGTCAGCCCCAGCATTTT
CATSLDWGRGQPQHF
>TRBJ1-2|NA|TRBV9|NA
TGTGCCAGCAGCGAGAGCAGGGGAATTCGTGGCTACACCTTC
CASSESRGIRGYTF
>TRBJ1-2|NA|TRBV18|NA
TGTGCCAGCTCGGAAGGGGGGAACTATGGCTACACCTTC
CASSEGGNYGYTF
>TRBJ2-7|TRBD1|TRBV6-5|NA
TGTGCCAGCAGTAACCGACAGGGTGGGTCCTACGAGCAGTACTTC
CASSNRQGGSYEQYF
>TRBJ2-2|NA|TRBV10-1|NA
TGCGCCAGCAGGAGGGCGGAGAACACCGGGGAGCTGTTTTTT
CASRRAENTGELFF
>TRBJ2-3|NA|TRBV6-1|NA
TGTGCCAGCAGTGAACAGGGGACAGATACGCAGTATTTT
CASSEQGTDTQYF
>TRBJ1-5|NA|TRBV27|NA
TGTGCCAGCAGTCCCCAGCTCTATAGCAATCAGCCCCAGCATTTT
CASSPQLYSNQPQHF
>TRBJ1-2|NA|TRBV19|once
TGTGCCAGTAGTAATCCAGGTGGAAACTATGGCTACACCTTC
CASSNPGGNYGYTF
>TRBJ2-3|NA|TRBV27|NA
TGTGCCAGCACCCCGGTAGCGGGCACAGATACGCAGTATTTT
CASTPVAGTDTQYF
>TRBJ1-2|NA|TRBV29-1|NA
TGCAGCGTTGAAGCCGACGTGAGTGGCTACACCTTC
CSVEADVSGYTF
>TRBJ1-6|TRBD1|TRBV28|NA
TGTGCCAGCTTACTAGCCGACAGGGGAAATTCACCCCTCCACTTT
CASLLADRGNSPLHF
>TRBJ2-1|TRBD2|TRBV27|NA
TGTGCCAGCAGTCTATCGGGACTAGGGTTAGACAATGAGCAGTTCTTC
CASSLSGLGLDNEQFF
>TRBJ2-1|NA|TRBV7-2|few
TGTGCCAGCAGCTTGGCAGTCAGGAAGGACAATGAGCAGTTCTTC
CASSLAVRKDNEQFF
>TRBJ1-6|TRBD1|TRBV30|NA
TGTGCCTGGAGAGCCTATGACAGGGCCCCAACGTCACCCCTCCACTTT
CAWRAYDRAPTSPLHF
>TRBJ2-1|TRBD1|TRBV4-1|few
TGCGCCAGCAGCCAAAGACAGGGAGAGAACAATGAGCAGTTCTTC
CASSQRQGENNEQFF
>TRBJ1-4|TRBD1|TRBV28|NA
TGTGCCAGCAGTCCCGGGACAGCTGAAAAACTGTTTTTT
CASSPGTAEKLFF
>TRBJ1-2|NA|TRBV21-1|NA
TGTGCCAGCAGCGGGTTGTCAGGGTATGGCTACACCTTC
CASSGLSGYGYTF
>TRBJ2-7|NA|TRBV5-8|NA
TGTGCCAGCAGCTTGGTCTTCCCAGGGAAGGTGGAGCAGTACTTC
CASSLVFPGKVEQYF
>TRBJ1-6|NA|TRBV5-1|NA
TGCGCCAGCAGCTTGGGTTCGGCGGGTTCACCCCTCCACTTT
CASSLGSAGSPLHF
>TRBJ1-2|TRBD1|TRBV19|NA
TGTGCCAGTCTCCCCCGGGACAGGCCTTTTAATGGCTACACCTTC
CASLPRDRPFNGYTF
>TRBJ2-1|NA|TRBV3-1/TRBV3-2|NA
TGTGCCAGCAGCCTTGGACAGTACAATGAGCAGTTCTTC
CASSLGQYNEQFF
>TRBJ2-3|TRBD2|TRBV11-2|NA
TGTGCCACGCGGGGGGGCACAGATACGCAGTATTTT
CATRGGTDTQYF
>TRBJ2-2|TRBD1|TRBV13|NA
TGTGCCAGCAGCTACCAACCAATCACAGGGGCGAGGACCGGGGAGCTGTTTTTT
CASSYQPITGARTGELFF
>TRBJ1-1|NA|TRBV5-1|NA
TGCGCCAGCAGCCTGGAAGACCCCGTGAACACTGAAGCTTTCTTT
CASSLEDPVNTEAFF
>TRBJ1-4|TRBD1|TRBV10-3|many
TGTGCCATCAGTGATGGGACAGGGGGACATGAAAAACTGTTTTTT
CAISDGTGGHEKLFF
>TRBJ2-2|NA|TRBV6-5|NA
TGTGCCAGCAGCCGGGCCCAGGGAGACACCGGGGAGCTGTTTTTT
CASSRAQGDTGELFF
>TRBJ2-1|NA|TRBV7-3|few
TGTGCCAGCAGCGAAACAAGACAGAAAAAGTTCTTC
CASSETRQKKFF
>TRBJ2-5|NA|TRBV5-1|NA
TGCGCCAGCAGCGCGGGGCCCGGGGAGACCCAGTACTTC
CASSAGPGETQYF
>TRBJ2-1|NA|TRBV28|NA
TGTGCCAGCAGACCAACGGGCCGCCAAGGTGGTGAGCAGTTCTTC
CASRPTGRQGGEQFF
>TRBJ1-1|NA|TRBV5-5|NA
TGTGCCAGCAGTCGGGACACTGAAGCTTTCTTT
CASSRDTEAFF
>TRBJ2-3|NA|TRBV19|many
TGTGCCAGTAGGAGGGGGACAGATACGCAGTATTTT
CASRRGTDTQYF
>TRBJ2-1|NA|TRBV13|NA
TGTGCCAGCAGCTTTCGGCCTCCTTACAATGAGCAGTTCTTC
CASSFRPPYNEQFF
>TRBJ1-5|TRBD1|TRBV6-2/TRBV6-3|few
TGTGCCAGCAGCCCTACGACAGGGGGCCTATATCAGCCCCAGCATTTT
CASSPTTGGLYQPQHF
>TRBJ1-5|NA|TRBV27|NA
TGTGCCAGCAGTTTATCAGCCCTTTATAGCAATCAGCCCCAGCATTTT
CASSLSALYSNQPQHF
>TRBJ2-1|NA|TRBV6-2/TRBV6-3|NA
TGTGCCAGCAGTTACTTAAATGAGCAGTTCTTC
CASSYLNEQFF
>TRBJ1-5|NA|TRBV5-8|NA
TGTGCCAGCAGCTTCGGGACGGAGAATCAGCCCCAGCATTTT
CASSFGTENQPQHF
>TRBJ1-2|TRBD1|TRBV5-4|NA
TGTGCCAGCAGCTTGGCCTGGGACAGGGGCCGATCTAACTATGGCTACACCTTC
CASSLAWDRGRSNYGYTF
>TRBJ1-6|TRBD1|TRBV10-2|NA
TGCGCAACAAAAGGGGGGACAGAGAATTCACCCCTCCACTTT
CATKGGTENSPLHF
>TRBJ1-3|NA|TRBV2|NA
TGTGCCAGCAGTGGTCCGGACAAGGTGTTGTCGTGGACCATATATTTT
CASSGPDKVLSWTIYF
>TRBJ2-7|TRBD1|TRBV4-1|NA
TGCGCCAGCAGCCACGGGACAGCCGACTCCTACGAGCAGTACTTC
CASSHGTADSYEQYF
>TRBJ1-6|TRBD1|TRBV7-2|few
TGTGCCAGCAGCTTAGGTTCGGCAGGGGGCTACTATAATTCACCCCTCCACTTT
CASSLGSAGGYYNSPLHF
>TRBJ2-1|NA|TRBV10-1|NA
TGCGCCAGCAGTGGATCCCCGAGACACTCTCGAATCAATGAGCAGTTCTTC
CASSGSPRHSRINEQFF
>TRBJ2-7|NA|TRBV7-9|NA
TGTGCCAGCAGCTTAAGTAGGAACGAGCAGTACTTC
CASSLSRNEQYF
>TRBJ1-2|NA|TRBV5-4|few
TGTGCCAGCAGCCGGAAAAGGCAGGGAACACGGTTTGGCTACACCTTC
CASSRKRQGTRFGYTF
>TRBJ2-7|NA|TRBV10-1|NA
TGCGCCAGCAGCACAGGGAAAAGAAACGAGCAGTACTTC
CASSTGKRNEQYF
>TRBJ1-5|NA|TRBV18|NA
TGTGCCAGCTCACCGGGGGGGCGTAATCAGCCCCAGCATTTT
CASSPGGRNQPQHF
>TRBJ1-1|NA|TRBV3-1/TRBV3-2|NA
TGTGCCAGCAGCTTTACCCAAGGGCAGAACACTGAAGCTTTCTTT
CASSFTQGQNTEAFF
>TRBJ2-1|NA|TRBV7-8|NA
TGTGCCAGCAGCTTTACGAGAGATGAGCAGTTCTTC
CASSFTRDEQFF
>TRBJ1-2|NA|TRBV9|NA
TGTGCCAGCAGCCCCAGGGGATCCTATGGCTACACCTTC
CASSPRGSYGYTF